The entry below describes one TCR beta chain. This specimen comes from a study of T-cell reconstitution after alpha-beta-depleted transplantation in children. Germline CDR1 and CDR2: SQVTM and ANQGSEA. CDR3 length equals 12 residues. Preparation of the TCRbeta library used unique molecular identifiers. From the PCR reads, TCRdb called clonotypes with MiXCR, one entry per CDR3 protein. Here the sample spans hundreds of thousands of distinct CDR3 sequences, 30% to 35% being singletons. This clonotype was sampled from a human donor who donated a stem cell graft to a child with aplastic anemia. The sequencing here drew on PBMCs from the stem cell graft donor, taken from the stem cell graft. V gene TRBV29-1 combines with J gene TRBJ1-1; no reliable D call. CDR3 bases: TGCAGTGCTATATTATTGAACACTGAAGCTTTCTTT. Protein sequence: CSAILLNTEAFF.